Following are 7 T cell receptor beta chains from one sample sequenced in a study of blood T cell repertoires in COVID-19. Sequenced by immunoSEQ multiplex PCR; TCRdb stores in-frame clones only, minus some. Of about 280,000 clones in the sample, approximately 83% were seen once. The sequenced sample was peripheral blood. The receptor source for this set is a woman in her 70s with acute or convalescent COVID-19.

The V gene is TRBV4-2, the J gene TRBJ2-5, with 10 bases that match TRBD1. The J segment lost 5 bases and the V segment lost 4 bases, leaving 4 bases of the junction unmatched. There are 14 residues in the CDR3. In germline, CDR1 is LGHNA, CDR2 YNFKEQ. The chain's CDR3 is CASSPRDRGETQYF. The CDR3 DNA is TGTGCCAGCAGCCCCCGGGACAGGGGCGAGACCCAGTACTTC.

The rearrangement uses TRBV12-5 and TRBJ2-7; no definite D call. V lost 5 bases and J lost 2, with 19 bases in between. The CDR3 contains 16 residues. Germline-derived CDR1 and CDR2 are LGHNT and FRNRAP. Here the CDR3 reads CASGRERSLHPYEQYF. In nucleotides, the CDR3 is TGTGCTAGTGGTCGAGAGAGGTCCCTTCACCCCTACGAGCAGTACTTC.

This rearrangement joins TRBV3-1 (or the pseudogene TRBV3-2) to TRBJ1-2; 8 bases line up with TRBD1. Germline V gene data show CDR1 as LGHDT and CDR2 as YNNKEL (reference sequence). The CDR3 has 15 residues. Trimming took 6 bases from V and 5 from J; bases not matched to a gene: 11. The CDR3 loop reads CASSAGSGQVYGYTF. CDR3 DNA sequence: TGTGCCAGCAGTGCCGGTTCGGGACAGGTTTATGGCTACACCTTC.

The CDR3 nucleotides read TGTGCCAGCAGCCAAGAACTTCAGGGACACTCTGGAAACACCATATATTTT. Residues: CASSQELQGHSGNTIYF. V gene TRBV4-2 combines with J gene TRBJ1-3, with D possibly matching TRBD1 (6 bases). The germline gives CDR1 LGHNA, CDR2 YNFKEQ. The length of the CDR3 is 17 residues. V was trimmed by 0 bases and J by 0 bases, leaving 12 bases between them.

The chain joins TRBV4-2 to TRBJ2-7, with 10 bases fitting TRBD2. From germline, CDR1 is LGHNA and CDR2 YNFKEQ. V lost 4 bases to trimming and J lost 4 bases; unmatched junction nucleotides: 7. The CDR3 covers 15 residues. CDR3 sequence reads: CASSRERGGLYEQYF. The CDR3 DNA reads TGTGCCAGCAGCCGAGAGCGGGGGGGCCTGTACGAGCAGTACTTC.

This clone occurred once. The chain recombines TRBV9 with TRBJ2-6; the D is unclear. Trimming shortened V by 0 bases and J by 0 bases, and 7 bases separated the two germline ends. The CDR3 runs to 16 residues. The germline CDR1 and CDR2 sequences are SGDLS and YYNGEE. This chain's CDR3 is CASSVGRSSGANVLTF. CDR3 DNA: TGTGCCAGCAGCGTAGGCCGGAGCTCTGGGGCCAACGTCCTGACTTTC.

This rearrangement joins TRBV5-1 to TRBJ2-3; TRBD1 matches at 8 bases. This CDR3 is 16 amino acids long. Germline assignment: CDR1 SGHRS and CDR2 YFSETQ. The ends lost 2 bases at V and 2 bases at J; junction bases unmatched: 7. CDR3 nucleotides: TGCGCCAGCAGCTTTCCGACAGGGGACCCCACAGATACGCAGTATTTT. It specifies CASSFPTGDPTDTQYF.